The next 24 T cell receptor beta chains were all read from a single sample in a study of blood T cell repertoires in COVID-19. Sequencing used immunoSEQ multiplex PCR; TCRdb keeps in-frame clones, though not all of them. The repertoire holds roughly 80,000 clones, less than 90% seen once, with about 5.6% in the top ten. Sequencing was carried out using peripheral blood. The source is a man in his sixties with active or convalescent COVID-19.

Here the CDR3 DNA reads TGTGCCAGTAGTATAGTCCAGGCGGGTAATGAAAAACTGTTTTTT. This sequence encodes CASSIVQAGNEKLFF. The chain links TRBV19 to TRBJ1-4; D is undetermined. In germline, CDR1 is LNHDA, CDR2 SQIVND (reference sequence). Trimming took off 1 base at V and 4 bases at J, with 10 bases between the two ends. This CDR3 is built from 15 residues.

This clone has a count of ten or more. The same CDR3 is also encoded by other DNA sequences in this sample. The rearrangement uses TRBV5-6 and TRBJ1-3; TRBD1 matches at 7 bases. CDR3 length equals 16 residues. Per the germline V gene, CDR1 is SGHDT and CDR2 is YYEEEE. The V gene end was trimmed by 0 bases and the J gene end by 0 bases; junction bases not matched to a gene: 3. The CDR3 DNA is TGTGCCAGCAGCTTGGACAGGGGACCCTCTGGAAACACCATATATTTT. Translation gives CASSLDRGPSGNTIYF.

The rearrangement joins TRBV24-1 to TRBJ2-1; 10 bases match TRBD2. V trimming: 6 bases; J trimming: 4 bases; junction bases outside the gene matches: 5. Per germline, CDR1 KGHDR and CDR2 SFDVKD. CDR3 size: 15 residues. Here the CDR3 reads CATSSQTSGYNEQFF. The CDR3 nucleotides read TGTGCCACCAGTTCTCAGACTAGCGGGTACAATGAGCAGTTCTTC.

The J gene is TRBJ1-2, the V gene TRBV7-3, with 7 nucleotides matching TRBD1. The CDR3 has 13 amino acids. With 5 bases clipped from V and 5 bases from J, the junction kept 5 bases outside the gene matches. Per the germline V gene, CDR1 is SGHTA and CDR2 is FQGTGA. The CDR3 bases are TGTGCCAGCAGCCCCGGGACAGCTTATGGCTACACCTTC. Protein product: CASSPGTAYGYTF.

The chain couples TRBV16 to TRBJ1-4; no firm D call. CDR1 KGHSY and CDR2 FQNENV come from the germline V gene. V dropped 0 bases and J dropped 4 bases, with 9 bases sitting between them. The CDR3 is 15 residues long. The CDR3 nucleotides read TGTGCCAGCAGCCAATCGAGCGACTTTAATGAAAAACTGTTTTTT. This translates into CASSQSSDFNEKLFF.

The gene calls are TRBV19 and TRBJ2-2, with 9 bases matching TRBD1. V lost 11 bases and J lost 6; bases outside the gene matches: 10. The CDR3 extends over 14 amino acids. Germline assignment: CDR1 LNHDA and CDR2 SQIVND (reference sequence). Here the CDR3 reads CAVARDRVAGELFF. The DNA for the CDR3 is TGTGCCGTAGCCCGGGACAGGGTCGCCGGGGAGCTGTTTTTT.

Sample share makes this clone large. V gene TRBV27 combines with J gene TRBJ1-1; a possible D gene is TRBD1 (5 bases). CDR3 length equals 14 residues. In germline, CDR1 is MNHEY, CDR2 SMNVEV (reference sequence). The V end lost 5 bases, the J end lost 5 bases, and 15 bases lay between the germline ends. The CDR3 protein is CASSPNQGGTEAFF. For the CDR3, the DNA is TGTGCCAGCAGTCCAAACCAGGGAGGAACTGAAGCTTTCTTT.

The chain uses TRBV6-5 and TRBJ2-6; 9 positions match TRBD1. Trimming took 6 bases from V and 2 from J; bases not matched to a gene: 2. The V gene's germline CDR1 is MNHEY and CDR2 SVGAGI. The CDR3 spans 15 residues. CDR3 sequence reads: CASSRDRAGANVLTF. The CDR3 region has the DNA TGTGCCAGCAGCCGGGACAGGGCTGGGGCCAACGTCCTGACTTTC.

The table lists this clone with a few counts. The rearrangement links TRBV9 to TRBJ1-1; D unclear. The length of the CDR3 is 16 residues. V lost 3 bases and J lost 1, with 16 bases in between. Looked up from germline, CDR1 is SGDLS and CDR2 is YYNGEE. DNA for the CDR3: TGTGCCAGCAGCGCACTGTTAGTAGAGTGGAACACTGAAGCTTTCTTT. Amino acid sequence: CASSALLVEWNTEAFF.

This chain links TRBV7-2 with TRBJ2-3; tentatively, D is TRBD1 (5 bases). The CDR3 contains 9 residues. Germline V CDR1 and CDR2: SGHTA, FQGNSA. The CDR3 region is CAGVDTQYF. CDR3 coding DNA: TGTGCAGGGGTAGATACGCAGTATTTT.

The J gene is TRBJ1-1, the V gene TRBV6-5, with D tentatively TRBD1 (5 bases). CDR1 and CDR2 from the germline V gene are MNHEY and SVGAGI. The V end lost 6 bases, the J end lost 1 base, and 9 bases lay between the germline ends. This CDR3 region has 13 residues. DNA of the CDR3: TGTGCCAGCAGGCCAGGGAAGAACACTGAAGCTTTCTTT. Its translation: CASRPGKNTEAFF.

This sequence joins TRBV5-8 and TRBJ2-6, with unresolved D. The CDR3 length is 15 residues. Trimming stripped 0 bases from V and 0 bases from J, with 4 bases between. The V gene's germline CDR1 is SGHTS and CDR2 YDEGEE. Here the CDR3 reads CASSLDISGANVLTF. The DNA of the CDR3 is TGTGCCAGCAGCTTGGACATCTCTGGGGCCAACGTCCTGACTTTC.

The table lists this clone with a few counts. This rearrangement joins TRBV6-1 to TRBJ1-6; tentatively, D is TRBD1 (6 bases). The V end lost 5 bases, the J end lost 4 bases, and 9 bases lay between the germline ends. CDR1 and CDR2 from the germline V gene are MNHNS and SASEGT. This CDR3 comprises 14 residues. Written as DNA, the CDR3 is TGTGCCAGCAGTTGGGACACTTATAATTCACCCCTCCACTTT. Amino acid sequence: CASSWDTYNSPLHF.

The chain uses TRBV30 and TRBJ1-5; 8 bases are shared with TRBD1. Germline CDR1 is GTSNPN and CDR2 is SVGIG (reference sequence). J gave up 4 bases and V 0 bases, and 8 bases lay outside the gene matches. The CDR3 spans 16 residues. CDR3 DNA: TGTGCCTGGAGTGTAGGAGGGACAGGTGGTAATCAGCCCCAGCATTTT. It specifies CAWSVGGTGGNQPQHF.

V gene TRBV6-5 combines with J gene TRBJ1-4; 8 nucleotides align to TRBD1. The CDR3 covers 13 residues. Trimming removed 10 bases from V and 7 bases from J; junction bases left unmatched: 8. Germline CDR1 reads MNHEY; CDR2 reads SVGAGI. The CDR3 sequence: CATQQGGGEKLFF. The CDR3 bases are TGTGCCACGCAACAGGGGGGAGGTGAAAAACTGTTTTTT.

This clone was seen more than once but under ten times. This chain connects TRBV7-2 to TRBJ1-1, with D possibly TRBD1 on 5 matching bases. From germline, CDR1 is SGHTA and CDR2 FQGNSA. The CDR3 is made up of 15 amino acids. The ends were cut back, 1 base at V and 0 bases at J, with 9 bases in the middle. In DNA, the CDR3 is TGTGCCAGCAGCTTAGGCAGGGCCATGAACACTGAAGCTTTCTTT. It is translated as CASSLGRAMNTEAFF.

This chain's CDR3 is CASSLTTSGGYNEQFF. CDR3 bases: TGCGCCAGCAGCTTGACGACTAGCGGGGGCTACAATGAGCAGTTCTTC. The chain couples TRBV5-1 to TRBJ2-1; 12 nucleotides line up with TRBD2. From germline, CDR1 is SGHRS and CDR2 YFSETQ. Germline trimming cut 1 base from V and 3 bases from J; bases unmatched to any gene: 2. CDR3 length: 16 residues.

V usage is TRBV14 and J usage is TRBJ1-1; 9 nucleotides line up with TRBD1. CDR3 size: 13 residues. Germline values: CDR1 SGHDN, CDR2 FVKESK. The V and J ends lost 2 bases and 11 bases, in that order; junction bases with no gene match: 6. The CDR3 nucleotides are TGTGCCAGCAGCCAATTACTACAGGGGGCGGCTTTCTTT. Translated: CASSQLLQGAAFF.

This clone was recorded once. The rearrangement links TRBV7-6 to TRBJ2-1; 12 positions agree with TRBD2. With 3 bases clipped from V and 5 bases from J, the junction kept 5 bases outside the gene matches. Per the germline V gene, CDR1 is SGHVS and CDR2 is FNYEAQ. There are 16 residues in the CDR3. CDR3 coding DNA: TGTGCCAGCAGCTTCCTAGCGGGGGGGCAGGACAATGAGCAGTTCTTC. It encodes CASSFLAGGQDNEQFF.

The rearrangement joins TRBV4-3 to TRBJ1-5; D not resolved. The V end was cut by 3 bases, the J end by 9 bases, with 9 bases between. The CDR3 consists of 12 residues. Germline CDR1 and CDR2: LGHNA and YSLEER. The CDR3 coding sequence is TGCGCCAGCAGCCATGATCGGGGGCCCCAGCATTTT. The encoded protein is CASSHDRGPQHF.

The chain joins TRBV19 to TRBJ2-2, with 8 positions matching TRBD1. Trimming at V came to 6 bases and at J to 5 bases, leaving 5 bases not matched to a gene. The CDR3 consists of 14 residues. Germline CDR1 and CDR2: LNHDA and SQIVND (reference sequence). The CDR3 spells CASRGTGGTGELFF. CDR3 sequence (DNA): TGTGCCAGTAGAGGAACAGGGGGAACCGGGGAGCTGTTTTTT.

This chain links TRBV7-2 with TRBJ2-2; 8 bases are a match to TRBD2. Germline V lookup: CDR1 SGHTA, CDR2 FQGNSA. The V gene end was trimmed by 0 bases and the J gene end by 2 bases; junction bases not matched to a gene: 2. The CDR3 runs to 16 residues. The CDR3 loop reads CASSLAGGANTGELFF. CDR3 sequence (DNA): TGTGCCAGCAGCTTAGCCGGGGGGGCCAACACCGGGGAGCTGTTTTTT.

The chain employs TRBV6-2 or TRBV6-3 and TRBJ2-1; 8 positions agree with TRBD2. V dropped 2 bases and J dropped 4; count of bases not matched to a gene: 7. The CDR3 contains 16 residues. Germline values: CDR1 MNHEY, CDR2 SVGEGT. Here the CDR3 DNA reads TGTGCCAGCAGTTACCCCTTAGCGGGGAGTTACAATGAGCAGTTCTTC. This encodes CASSYPLAGSYNEQFF.

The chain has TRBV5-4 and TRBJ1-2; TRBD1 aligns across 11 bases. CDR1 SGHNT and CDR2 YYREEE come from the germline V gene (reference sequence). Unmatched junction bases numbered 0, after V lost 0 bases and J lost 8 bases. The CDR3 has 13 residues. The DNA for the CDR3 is TGTGCCAGCAGCTTGGGGACAGGGGGCGGCTACACCTTC. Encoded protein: CASSLGTGGGYTF.